Listed here are 32 T cell receptor beta chains from one sample, sequenced in a study of shared T cell receptors in the human thymus (dated by TCRdb to the early 2020s). The library was produced with the immunoSEQ multiplex PCR assay. TCRdb stores this immuneACCESS table with in-frame sequences only. Part of the clones is absent; in the studies checked, under half of the shortfall reflects unresolved V genes, and no reason is known for the rest. The sample data list hundreds of thousands of clones, and around 87% of these were observed just once. The ten largest clones represent roughly 0.0086% of the sample. These data were also filed under a second study, of human thymus T cells.

The sample consisted of thymocytes. Receptor source: a boy under two years old with a congenital heart defect. Donor details come from another sample of the same person, matched by shared clones.

The chain recombines TRBV19 with TRBJ2-2; tentatively, D is TRBD1 (5 bases). Trimming stripped 0 bases from V and 5 bases from J, with 13 bases between. Germline CDR1 LNHDA, CDR2 SQIVND (reference sequence). The CDR3 loop spans 16 amino acids. Written as DNA, the CDR3 is TGTGCCAGTAGTATAGATCTAGGGGCTAGTACCGGGGAGCTGTTTTTT. This codes for CASSIDLGASTGELFF.

The chain recombines TRBV4-3 with TRBJ2-3; tentative D call: TRBD2 (6 bases). The CDR3 covers 14 residues. The V and J ends lost 3 bases and 6 bases respectively, with 13 bases between them. The V gene's germline CDR1 is LGHNA and CDR2 YSLEER. The CDR3 bases are TGCGCCAGCAGCCAGATCGGGACTCTCGATACGCAGTATTTT. It specifies CASSQIGTLDTQYF.

The rearrangement joins TRBV5-6 to TRBJ1-2, with 7 nucleotides matching TRBD1. The CDR3 spans 13 residues. CDR1 and CDR2 from the germline V gene are SGHDT and YYEEEE. The trim removed 0 bases at V and 6 bases at J, leaving 2 bases unmatched. CDR3 amino acids: CASSLGRGHGYTF. CDR3 DNA sequence: TGTGCCAGCAGCTTGGGAAGGGGGCATGGCTACACCTTC.

This sequence joins TRBV6-5 and TRBJ1-3, with 7 nucleotides matching TRBD1. Germline V gives CDR1 MNHEY, CDR2 SVGAGI. The junction had 6 bases not matched to a gene; V was cut back by 6 bases and J by 4 bases. CDR3 size: 14 residues. CDR3 amino acids: CASSAGGSGNTIYF. The CDR3 DNA reads TGTGCCAGCAGCGCAGGGGGATCGGGAAACACCATATATTTT.

Only one count was recorded for this clone. The V and J genes are TRBV18 and TRBJ1-3; D is possibly TRBD1 (6 bases). The CDR3 is made up of 18 amino acids. Germline lookup yields CDR1 KGHSH and CDR2 LQKENI. The V end was cut by 0 bases, the J end by 3 bases, with 18 bases between. The CDR3 region is CASSPPKGPGVVGNTIYF. The CDR3 DNA reads TGTGCCAGCTCACCACCAAAGGGTCCAGGGGTGGTTGGAAACACCATATATTTT.

V and J are TRBV4-3 and TRBJ1-1; 8 nucleotides match TRBD1. V trimming: 3 bases; J trimming: 1 base; junction bases outside the gene matches: 4. Germline CDR1 is LGHNA and CDR2 is YSLEER. This CDR3 has 15 amino acids. CDR3 region: CASSQAGTGNTEAFF. The CDR3 coding sequence is TGCGCCAGCAGCCAGGCGGGGACAGGGAACACTGAAGCTTTCTTT.

This chain connects TRBV4-1 to TRBJ1-6; D is possibly TRBD1 (6 bases). Trimming shortened V by 4 bases and J by 9 bases, and 19 bases separated the two germline ends. The CDR3 sequence is 16 residues long. CDR1 and CDR2 (germline): MGHRA, YSYEKL. The CDR3 loop reads CASSRPQRGGTSPLHF. The CDR3 DNA follows: TGCGCCAGCAGCCGGCCCCAAAGGGGGGGGACTTCACCCCTCCACTTT.

Only one count was recorded for this clone. The rearrangement links TRBV6-5 to TRBJ1-1; 7 bases align to TRBD1. The CDR3 is 13 amino acids. Germline V gene lookup returns CDR1 MNHEY and CDR2 SVGAGI. With 5 bases clipped from V and 5 bases from J, the junction kept 5 bases outside the gene matches. This CDR3 reads CASSHRGETEAFF. The CDR3 DNA follows: TGTGCCAGCAGTCACAGGGGTGAAACTGAAGCTTTCTTT.

This clone was seen a handful of times. Here the CDR3 DNA reads TGCGCCAGCAGCCAATGGTGGCAGGGAGGCTCACCCCTCCACTTT. This translates into CASSQWWQGGSPLHF. This chain uses TRBV4-3 with TRBJ1-6, with D possibly matching TRBD1 (5 bases). Germline assignment: CDR1 LGHNA and CDR2 YSLEER. CDR3 length equals 15 residues. V was clipped by 2 bases and J by 10 bases, with 15 bases between them.

This clone was detected once. This chain uses TRBV4-3 with TRBJ1-2; D possibly corresponds to TRBD1 (6 bases). Trimming shortened V by 0 bases and J by 4 bases, and 21 bases separated the two germline ends. The CDR3 is 18 residues long. Germline assignment: CDR1 LGHNA and CDR2 YSLEER. The CDR3 region has the DNA TGCGCCAGCAGCCAAGAGTTTAAACAGGGATTTGGCCCCTATGGCTACACCTTC. Protein product: CASSQEFKQGFGPYGYTF.

This rearrangement joins TRBV2 to TRBJ2-7; D might be TRBD2 (6 bases). The V end was cut by 6 bases, the J end by 2 bases, with 14 bases between. This CDR3 contains 14 residues. Per germline, CDR1 SNHLY and CDR2 FYNNEI. The DNA for the CDR3 is TGTGCCAGCAGGCCGGGACTTTGGCCCTACGAGCAGTACTTC. Translated, it gives CASRPGLWPYEQYF.

The V call is TRBV15, the J call TRBJ1-2; TRBD1 matches 12 bases. V lost 2 bases and J lost 3; bases outside the gene matches: 16. Germline lookup yields CDR1 LNHNV and CDR2 YYDKDF (reference sequence). This CDR3 comprises 20 residues. The CDR3 here is CATSRRPKPGQGAIYYGYTF. The CDR3 region has the DNA TGTGCCACCAGCAGACGTCCAAAACCGGGACAGGGGGCGATATACTATGGCTACACCTTC.

Here the CDR3 DNA reads TGTGCCAGTAGTCCCGCAGGCCCGGTGAGCTCCTATAATTCACCCCTCCACTTT. It encodes CASSPAGPVSSYNSPLHF. The chain recombines TRBV19 with TRBJ1-6; unclear D gene. V lost 5 bases to trimming and J lost 0 bases, with 17 bases between them. Germline V lookup: CDR1 LNHDA, CDR2 SQIVND (reference sequence). The CDR3 totals 18 residues.

The chain couples TRBV5-1 to TRBJ2-7, with TRBD2 matching over 9 bases. The CDR3 is 16 amino acids. V shed 2 bases and J 5 bases; nucleotides not matched to a gene: 11. Germline V gene data show CDR1 as SGHRS and CDR2 as YFSETQ. The CDR3 protein is CASSFHTGTSRHEQYF. DNA of the CDR3: TGCGCCAGCAGCTTCCATACCGGGACTAGCCGCCACGAGCAGTACTTC.

This clone was seen only once. The V and J genes are TRBV4-1 and TRBJ2-7; D perhaps matches TRBD1 (6 bases). Germline V gene data show CDR1 as MGHRA and CDR2 as YSYEKL. V lost 4 bases, J lost 0 bases, and 28 bases lay in between. CDR3 length: 20 amino acids. The CDR3 here is CASSLKAGTYMPGDSYEQYF. The CDR3 nucleotides are TGCGCCAGCAGCCTAAAAGCCGGGACATACATGCCAGGAGACTCCTACGAGCAGTACTTC.

This clone has a handful of counts. The chain uses TRBV25-1 and TRBJ2-1, with 8 bases matching TRBD2. This CDR3 is built from 17 residues. Germline V gene data show CDR1 as MGHDK and CDR2 as SYGVNS. V trimming: 4 bases; J trimming: 0 bases; junction bases outside the gene matches: 8. CDR3 coding DNA: TGTGCCAGCAGTGGTGCAGGCGGGAGGCTCTCCTACAATGAGCAGTTCTTC. Its translation is CASSGAGGRLSYNEQFF.

This chain connects TRBV28 to TRBJ1-2, with D perhaps matching TRBD1 (6 bases). In germline, CDR1 is MDHEN, CDR2 SYDVKM. The CDR3 runs 17 residues. V was trimmed by 2 bases and J by 6 bases, leaving 22 bases between them. CDR3: CASSLGLTETGPHGYTF. CDR3 nucleotide sequence: TGTGCCAGCAGTTTAGGTCTGACAGAAACAGGGCCGCATGGCTACACCTTC.

This clone has just one count. The chain couples TRBV25-1 to TRBJ2-1, with TRBD2 matching over 7 bases. V lost 6 bases to trimming and J lost 6 bases; unmatched junction nucleotides: 5. The CDR3 has 13 residues. Per the germline V gene, CDR1 is MGHDK and CDR2 is SYGVNS. CDR3 DNA: TGTGCCAGCAGGATAAGCGGGGTCAATGAGCAGTTCTTC. Protein: CASRISGVNEQFF.

In its sample, this clone was seen once. The chain uses TRBV14 and TRBJ2-5; 12 positions agree with TRBD2. Trimming took 0 bases from V and 1 from J; bases not matched to a gene: 9. The germline V gene encodes CDR1 SGHDN and CDR2 FVKESK. The CDR3 length is 19 residues. The CDR3 nucleotides are TGTGCCAGCAGCCAAGAAGTGACTAGCGGGAGATGGGCCCAAGAGACCCAGTACTTC. Amino acids: CASSQEVTSGRWAQETQYF.

This clone was counted only a few times. The chain employs TRBV4-2 and TRBJ2-7; 8 bases fit TRBD1. The V gene end was trimmed by 1 base and the J gene end by 2 bases; junction bases not matched to a gene: 13. The CDR3 consists of 18 residues. Germline CDR1 is LGHNA and CDR2 is YNFKEQ. The CDR3 reads CASSQAPGPDRVTYEQYF. The CDR3 nucleotides are TGTGCCAGCAGCCAAGCCCCGGGTCCGGACAGGGTTACCTACGAGCAGTACTTC.

This clone was observed a handful of times. The genes are TRBV5-4 and TRBJ2-2, with D tentatively TRBD2 (5 bases). V was cut by 0 bases and J by 7 bases, with 7 bases left in between. From germline, CDR1 is SGHNT and CDR2 YYREEE (reference sequence). This CDR3 region has 13 residues. The CDR3: CASSLGGNGELFF. The CDR3 region has the DNA TGTGCCAGCAGCTTGGGAGGGAACGGGGAGCTGTTTTTT.

V usage is TRBV6-5 and J usage is TRBJ2-7; 8 nucleotides line up with TRBD1. The V gene's germline CDR1 is MNHEY and CDR2 SVGAGI. J gave up 3 bases and V 10 bases, and 5 bases lay outside the gene matches. This CDR3 comprises 12 residues. The CDR3: CAIGQGLYEQYF. The CDR3 DNA reads as TGTGCCATCGGACAGGGACTCTACGAGCAGTACTTC.

The rearrangement links TRBV19 to TRBJ2-3; perhaps TRBD2 as D (5 bases). The length of the CDR3 is 15 residues. From germline, CDR1 is LNHDA and CDR2 SQIVND (reference sequence). V was shortened by 6 bases and J by 0 bases, with 13 bases between the two germline ends. CDR3 nucleotides: TGTGCCAGTAGGGTAGCCGTAGCGAGCACAGATACGCAGTATTTT. Amino acid sequence: CASRVAVASTDTQYF.

The chain couples TRBV19 to TRBJ1-2; D may be TRBD1 (5 bases). V was cut by 1 base and J by 0 bases, with 9 bases left in between. The germline gives CDR1 LNHDA, CDR2 SQIVND (reference sequence). The CDR3 contains 15 residues. The CDR3 region is CASSIGQGPNYGYTF. The DNA of the CDR3 is TGTGCCAGTAGTATAGGGCAGGGCCCTAACTATGGCTACACCTTC.

This clone was observed once. The rearrangement joins TRBV27 to TRBJ1-1; no reliable D call. The CDR3 covers 15 residues. Trimming removed 5 bases from V and 1 base from J, with 14 bases in between. Looked up from germline, CDR1 is MNHEY and CDR2 is SMNVEV (reference sequence). CDR3 in DNA: TGTGCCAGCAGTCCACGAGGAGGGAAGAACACTGAAGCTTTCTTT. It codes for CASSPRGGKNTEAFF.

The chain is built from TRBV7-9 and TRBJ2-3; D not resolved. CDR1 and CDR2 (germline): SEHNR, FQNEAQ (reference sequence). With 4 bases removed from V and 9 bases from J, the gap between germline ends came to 20 bases. This CDR3 has 15 residues. Here the CDR3 reads CASSSTTLRSRTQYF. The CDR3 bases are TGTGCCAGCAGCTCGACGACCCTTAGGAGCCGAACGCAGTATTTT.

This rearrangement joins TRBV12-2 to TRBJ1-2; the table assigns TRBD1, which was not confirmed against the DNA. TRBV12-2 is noted as a pseudogene. The CDR3 extends over 17 amino acids. CDR3 sequence (DNA): TGTGCAAGTCGCTTAGTAGAGGGGAACAGGGTAAACTATGGCTACACCTTC. As protein: CASRLVEGNRVNYGYTF.

This clone was seen a handful of times. The chain carries TRBV5-6 and TRBJ2-3; TRBD2 matches 12 bases. V lost 4 bases to trimming and J lost 5 bases; unmatched junction nucleotides: 8. Germline V gives CDR1 SGHDT, CDR2 YYEEEE. The CDR3 has 16 amino acids. This CDR3 is CASSPSGRAGGDTQYF. The CDR3 DNA is TGTGCCAGCAGCCCTAGCGGGAGGGCTGGGGGAGATACGCAGTATTTT. Using reference TRBV5-6 and TRBJ2-3 for the parts outside the CDR3, the full variable domain is DAGVTQSPTHLIKTRGQQVTLRCSPKSGHDTVSWYQQALGQGPQFIFQYYEEEERQRGNFPDRFSGHQFPNYSSELNVNALLLGDSALYLCASSPSGRAGGDTQYFGPGTRLTVL.

This rearrangement joins TRBV2 to TRBJ2-1; 10 bases are a match to TRBD2. CDR1 is SNHLY and CDR2 is FYNNEI in the germline V gene. This CDR3 spans 16 amino acids. Losses at the gene ends were 4 bases for V and 10 bases for J; bases not matched to a gene: 13. The CDR3: CASSATSGARGSEQFF. The CDR3, as DNA: TGTGCCAGCAGTGCTACTAGCGGGGCCCGAGGGAGCGAGCAGTTCTTC. Using reference TRBV2 and TRBJ2-1 for the parts outside the CDR3, the full variable domain is EPEVTQTPSHQVTQMGQEVILRCVPISNHLYFYWYRQILGQKVEFLVSFYNNEISEKSEIFDDQFSVERPDGSNFTLKIRSTKLEDSAMYFCASSATSGARGSEQFFGPGTRLTVL.

CDR3 sequence: CASSYSGTHAETQYF. For the CDR3, the DNA is TGTGCCAGCAGTTACTCAGGGACACATGCGGAGACCCAGTACTTC. The genes are TRBV6-5 and TRBJ2-5; weak D call: TRBD1 (6 bases). The CDR3 contains 15 residues. Trimming left V 0 bases short and J 5 bases short, with 13 bases between. In germline, CDR1 is MNHEY, CDR2 SVGAGI.

V is TRBV28 and J is TRBJ2-5; the match to TRBD1 covers 9 bases. CDR3 length: 15 amino acids. In germline, CDR1 is MDHEN, CDR2 SYDVKM. J was trimmed by 4 bases and V by 6 bases; bases with no gene match: 9. As DNA, the CDR3 is TGTGCCAGCAGGGGTGGGACAGGGAGTAGAGAGACCCAGTACTTC. Translating gives CASRGGTGSRETQYF.

The chain carries TRBV15 and TRBJ1-5; 11 bases fit TRBD1. V shed 2 bases, J shed 5 bases, and the junction held 8 bases outside the gene matches. This CDR3 comprises 17 residues. From germline, CDR1 is LNHNV and CDR2 YYDKDF (reference sequence). CDR3 sequence (DNA): TGTGCCACCAGCAGATATATTACGGGACAGGGGGATCAGCCCCAGCATTTT. It codes for CATSRYITGQGDQPQHF.